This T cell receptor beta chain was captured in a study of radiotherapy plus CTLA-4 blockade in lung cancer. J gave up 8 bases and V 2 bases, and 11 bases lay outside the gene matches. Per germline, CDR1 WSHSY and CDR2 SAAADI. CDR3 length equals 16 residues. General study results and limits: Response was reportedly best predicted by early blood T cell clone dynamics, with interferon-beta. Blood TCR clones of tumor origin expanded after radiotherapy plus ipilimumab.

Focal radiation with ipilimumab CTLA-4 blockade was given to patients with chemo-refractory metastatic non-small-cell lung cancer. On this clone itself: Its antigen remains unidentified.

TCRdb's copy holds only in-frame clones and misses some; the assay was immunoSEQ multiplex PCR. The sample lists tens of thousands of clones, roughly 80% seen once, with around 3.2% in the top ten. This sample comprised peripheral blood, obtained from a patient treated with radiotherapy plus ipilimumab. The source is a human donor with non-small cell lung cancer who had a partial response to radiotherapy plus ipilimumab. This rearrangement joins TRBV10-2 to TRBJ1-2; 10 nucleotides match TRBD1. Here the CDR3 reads CASSETGTGVAGGYTF. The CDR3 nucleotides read TGCGCCAGCAGTGAGACCGGGACAGGGGTCGCGGGAGGCTACACCTTC.